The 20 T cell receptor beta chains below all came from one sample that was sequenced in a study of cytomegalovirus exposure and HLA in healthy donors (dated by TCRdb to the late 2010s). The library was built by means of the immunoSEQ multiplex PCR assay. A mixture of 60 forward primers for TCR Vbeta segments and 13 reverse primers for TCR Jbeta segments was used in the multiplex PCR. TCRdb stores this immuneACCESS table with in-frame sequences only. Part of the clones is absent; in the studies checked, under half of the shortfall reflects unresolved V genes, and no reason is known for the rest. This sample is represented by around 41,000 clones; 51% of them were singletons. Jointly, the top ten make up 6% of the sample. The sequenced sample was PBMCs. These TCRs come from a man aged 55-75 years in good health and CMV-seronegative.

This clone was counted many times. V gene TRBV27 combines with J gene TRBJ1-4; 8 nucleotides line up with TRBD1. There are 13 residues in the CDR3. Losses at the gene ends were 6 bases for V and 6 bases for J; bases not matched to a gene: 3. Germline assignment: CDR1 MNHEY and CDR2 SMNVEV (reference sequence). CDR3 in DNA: TGTGCCAGCAGGCCGGGACAGGATGAAAAACTGTTTTTT. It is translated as CASRPGQDEKLFF.

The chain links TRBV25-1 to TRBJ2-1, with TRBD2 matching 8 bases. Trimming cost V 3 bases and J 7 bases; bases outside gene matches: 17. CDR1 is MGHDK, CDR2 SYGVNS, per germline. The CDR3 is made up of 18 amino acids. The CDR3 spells CASSELGKRTSFENEQFF. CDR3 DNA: TGTGCCAGCAGTGAGTTGGGAAAGAGGACTAGCTTCGAAAATGAGCAGTTCTTC.

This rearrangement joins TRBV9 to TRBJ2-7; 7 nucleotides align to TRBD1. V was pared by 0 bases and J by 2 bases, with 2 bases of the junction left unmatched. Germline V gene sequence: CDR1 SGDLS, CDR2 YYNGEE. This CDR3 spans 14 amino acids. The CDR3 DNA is TGTGCCAGCAGCGTAGGGCAGGGGGCCTACGAGCAGTACTTC. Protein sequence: CASSVGQGAYEQYF.

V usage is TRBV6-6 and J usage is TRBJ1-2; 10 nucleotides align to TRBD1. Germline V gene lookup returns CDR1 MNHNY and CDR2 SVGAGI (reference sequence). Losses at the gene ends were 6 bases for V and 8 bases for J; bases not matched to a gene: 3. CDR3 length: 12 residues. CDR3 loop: CASRRDRGGYTF. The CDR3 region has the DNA TGTGCCAGCAGGAGGGACAGGGGCGGCTACACCTTC.

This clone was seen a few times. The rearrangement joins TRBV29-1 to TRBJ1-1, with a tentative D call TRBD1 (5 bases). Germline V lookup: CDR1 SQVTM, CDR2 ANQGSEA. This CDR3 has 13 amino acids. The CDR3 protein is CQGRRGGNTEAFF. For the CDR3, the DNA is TGCCAAGGACGGCGGGGGGGGAACACTGAAGCTTTCTTT.

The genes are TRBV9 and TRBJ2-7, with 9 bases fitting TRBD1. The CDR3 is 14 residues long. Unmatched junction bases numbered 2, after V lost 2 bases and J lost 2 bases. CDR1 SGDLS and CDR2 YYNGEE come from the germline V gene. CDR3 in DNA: TGTGCCAGCAGCGTCGGGACAGGGCCCTACGAGCAGTACTTC. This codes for CASSVGTGPYEQYF. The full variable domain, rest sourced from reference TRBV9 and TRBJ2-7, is DSGVTQTPKHLITATGQRVTLRCSPRSGDLSVYWYQQSLDQGLQFLIQYYNGEERAKGNILERFSAQQFPDLHSELNLSSLELGDSALYFCASSVGTGPYEQYFGPGTRLTVT.

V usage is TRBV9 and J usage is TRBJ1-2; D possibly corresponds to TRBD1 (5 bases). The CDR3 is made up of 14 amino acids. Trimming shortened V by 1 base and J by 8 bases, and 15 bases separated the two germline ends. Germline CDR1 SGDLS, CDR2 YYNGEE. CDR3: CASSVSGQGSGYTF. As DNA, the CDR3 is TGTGCCAGCAGCGTAAGTGGGCAGGGCAGCGGCTACACCTTC.

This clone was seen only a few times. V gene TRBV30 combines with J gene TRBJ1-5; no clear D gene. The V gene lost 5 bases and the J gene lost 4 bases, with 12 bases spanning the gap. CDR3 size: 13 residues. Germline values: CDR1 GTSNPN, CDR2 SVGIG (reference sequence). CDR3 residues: CAWSPRGNQPQHF. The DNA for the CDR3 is TGTGCCTGGTCCCCTCGGGGAAATCAGCCCCAGCATTTT.

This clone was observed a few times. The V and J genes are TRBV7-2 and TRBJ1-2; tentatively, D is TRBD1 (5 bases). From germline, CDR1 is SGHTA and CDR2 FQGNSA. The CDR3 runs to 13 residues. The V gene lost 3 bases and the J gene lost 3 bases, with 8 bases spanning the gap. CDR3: CASSLGEDYGYTF. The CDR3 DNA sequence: TGTGCCAGCAGCTTGGGGGAGGACTATGGCTACACCTTC.

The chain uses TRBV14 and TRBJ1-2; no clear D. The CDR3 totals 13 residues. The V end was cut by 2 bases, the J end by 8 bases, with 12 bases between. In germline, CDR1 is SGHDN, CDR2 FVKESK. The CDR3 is CASSQRPLGGYTF. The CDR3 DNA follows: TGTGCCAGCAGCCAACGCCCCCTGGGCGGCTACACCTTC.

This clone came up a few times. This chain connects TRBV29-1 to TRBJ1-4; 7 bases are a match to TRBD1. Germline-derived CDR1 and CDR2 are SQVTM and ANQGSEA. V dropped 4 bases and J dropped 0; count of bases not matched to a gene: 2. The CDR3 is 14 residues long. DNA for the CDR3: TGCAGCGTTGGACAGGGCGCAACTAATGAAAAACTGTTTTTT. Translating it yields CSVGQGATNEKLFF.

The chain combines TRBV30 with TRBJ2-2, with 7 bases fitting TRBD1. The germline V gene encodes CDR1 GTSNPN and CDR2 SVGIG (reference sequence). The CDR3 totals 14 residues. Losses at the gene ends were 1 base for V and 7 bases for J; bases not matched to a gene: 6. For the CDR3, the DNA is TGTGCCTGGAGTGAGACAGGGTTAGGCGGGGAGCTGTTTTTT. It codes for CAWSETGLGGELFF. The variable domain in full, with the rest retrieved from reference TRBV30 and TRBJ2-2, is SQTIHQWPATLVQPVGSPLSLECTVEGTSNPNLYWYRQAAGRGLQLLFYSVGIGQISSEVPQNLSASRPQDRQFILSSKKLLLSDSGFYLCAWSETGLGGELFFGEGSRLTVL.

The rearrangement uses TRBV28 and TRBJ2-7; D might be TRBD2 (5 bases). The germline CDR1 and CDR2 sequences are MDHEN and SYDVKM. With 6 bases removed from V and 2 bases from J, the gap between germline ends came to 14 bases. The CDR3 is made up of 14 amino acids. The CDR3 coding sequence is TGTGCCAGCAGCACCCCGGGGTCGACCTACGAGCAGTACTTC. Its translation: CASSTPGSTYEQYF. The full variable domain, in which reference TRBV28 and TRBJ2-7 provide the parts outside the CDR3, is DVKVTQSSRYLVKRTGEKVFLECVQDMDHENMFWYRQDPGLGLRLIYFSYDVKMKEKGDIPEGYSVSREKKERFSLILESASTNQTSMYLCASSTPGSTYEQYFGPGTRLTVT.

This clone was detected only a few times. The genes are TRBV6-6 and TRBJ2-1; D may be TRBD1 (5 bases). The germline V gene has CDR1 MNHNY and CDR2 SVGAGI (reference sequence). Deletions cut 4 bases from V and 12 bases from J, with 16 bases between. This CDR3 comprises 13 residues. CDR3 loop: CASSSAGSQGQFF. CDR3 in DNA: TGTGCCAGCAGTTCTGCCGGGTCCCAGGGGCAGTTCTTC.

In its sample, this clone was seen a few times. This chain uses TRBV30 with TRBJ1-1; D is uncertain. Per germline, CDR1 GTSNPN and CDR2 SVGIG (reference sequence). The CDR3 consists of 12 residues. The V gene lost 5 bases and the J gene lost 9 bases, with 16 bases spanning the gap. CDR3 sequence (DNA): TGTGCCTGGGGGGAGGCATCGGCTCAAGCTTTCTTT. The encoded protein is CAWGEASAQAFF.

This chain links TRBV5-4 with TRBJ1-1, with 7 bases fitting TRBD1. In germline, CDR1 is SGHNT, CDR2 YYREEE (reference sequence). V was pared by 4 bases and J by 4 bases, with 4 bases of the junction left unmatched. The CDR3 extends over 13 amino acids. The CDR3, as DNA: TGTGCCAGCAGCCGTAGGGACAGCACTGAAGCTTTCTTT. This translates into CASSRRDSTEAFF. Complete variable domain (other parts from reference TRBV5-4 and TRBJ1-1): ETGVTQSPTHLIKTRGQQVTLRCSSQSGHNTVSWYQQALGQGPQFIFQYYREEENGRGNFPPRFSGLQFPNYSSELNVNALELDDSALYLCASSRRDSTEAFFGQGTRLTVV.

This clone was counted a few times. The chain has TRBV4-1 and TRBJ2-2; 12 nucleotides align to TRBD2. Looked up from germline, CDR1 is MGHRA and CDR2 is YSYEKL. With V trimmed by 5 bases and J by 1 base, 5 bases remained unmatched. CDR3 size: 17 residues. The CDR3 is CASSSLAGGRNTGELFF. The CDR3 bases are TGCGCCAGCAGCTCCCTAGCGGGAGGGCGGAACACCGGGGAGCTGTTTTTT.

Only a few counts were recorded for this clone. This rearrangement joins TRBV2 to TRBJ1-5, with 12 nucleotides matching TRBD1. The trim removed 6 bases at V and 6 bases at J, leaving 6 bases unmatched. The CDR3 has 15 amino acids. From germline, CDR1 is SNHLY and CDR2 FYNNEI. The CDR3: CASRTGTGGGQPQHF. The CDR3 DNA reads TGTGCCAGCAGAACCGGGACAGGGGGCGGTCAGCCCCAGCATTTT.

CDR3 coding DNA: TGTGCCAGCAGCTTGGGACATCGTTCTGGGGCCAACGTCCTGACTTTC. Translating gives CASSLGHRSGANVLTF. J is TRBJ2-6 and V is TRBV5-4; D remains ambiguous. The CDR3 has 16 residues. The V gene lost 0 bases and the J gene lost 1 base, with 8 bases spanning the gap. The germline gives CDR1 SGHNT, CDR2 YYREEE (reference sequence).

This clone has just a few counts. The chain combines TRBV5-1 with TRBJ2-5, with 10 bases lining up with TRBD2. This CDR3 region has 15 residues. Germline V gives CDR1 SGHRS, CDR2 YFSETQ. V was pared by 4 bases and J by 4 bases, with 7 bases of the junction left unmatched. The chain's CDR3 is CASSPSSGRGETQYF. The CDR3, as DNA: TGCGCCAGCAGCCCCTCTAGCGGGAGAGGAGAGACCCAGTACTTC.